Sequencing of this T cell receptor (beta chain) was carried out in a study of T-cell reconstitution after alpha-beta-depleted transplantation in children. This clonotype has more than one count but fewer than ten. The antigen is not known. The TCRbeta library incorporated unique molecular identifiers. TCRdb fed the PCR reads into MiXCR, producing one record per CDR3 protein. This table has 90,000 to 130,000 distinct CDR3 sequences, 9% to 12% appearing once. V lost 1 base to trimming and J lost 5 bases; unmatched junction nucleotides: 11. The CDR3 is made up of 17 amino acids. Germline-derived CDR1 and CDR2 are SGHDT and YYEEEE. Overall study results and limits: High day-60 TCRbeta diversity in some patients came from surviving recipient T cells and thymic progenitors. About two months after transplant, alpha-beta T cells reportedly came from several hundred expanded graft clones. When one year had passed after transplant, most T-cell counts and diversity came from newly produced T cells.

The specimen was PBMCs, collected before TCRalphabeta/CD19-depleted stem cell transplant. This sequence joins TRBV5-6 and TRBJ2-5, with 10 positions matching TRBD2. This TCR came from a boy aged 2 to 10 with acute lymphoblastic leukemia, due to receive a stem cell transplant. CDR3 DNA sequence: TGTGCCAGCAGCTTGACTAGCGGGAATTTAAAGGAGGAGACCCAGTACTTC. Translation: CASSLTSGNLKEETQYF.